Presented here are 26 T cell receptor beta chains from one specimen sequenced in a study of neoadjuvant anti-PD-1 for oral cavity cancer. Produced via immunoSEQ multiplex PCR; TCRdb's table is partial and in-frame only. The sample gives over 10,000 clones, around 60% of which show up once; roughly 2% is in the top ten. Specimen: PBMCs, collected before nivolumab (anti-PD-1) treatment. These receptors all stem from a person aged 35 to 85 with oral cavity squamous cell carcinoma.

The rearrangement links TRBV7-8 to TRBJ1-1; tentative D call: TRBD1 (5 bases). The CDR3 is 13 amino acids. V was clipped by 5 bases and J by 6 bases, with 13 bases between them. The germline V gene encodes CDR1 SGHVS and CDR2 FQNEAQ. This CDR3 is CASSPGTAAEAFF. CDR3 nucleotides: TGTGCCAGCAGCCCGGGGACGGCTGCTGAAGCTTTCTTT.

V usage is TRBV4-1 and J usage is TRBJ2-4; D may be TRBD2 (6 bases). CDR3 length: 15 amino acids. Trimming shortened V by 1 base and J by 5 bases, and 12 bases separated the two germline ends. Germline V lookup: CDR1 MGHRA, CDR2 YSYEKL. CDR3 loop: CASSQVERVENIQYF. CDR3 nucleotides: TGCGCCAGCAGCCAAGTGGAGCGGGTTGAAAACATTCAGTACTTC.

The chain combines TRBV7-6 with TRBJ1-4; the D gene is possibly TRBD1 (5 bases). The CDR3 spans 14 residues. Germline V CDR1 and CDR2: SGHVS, FNYEAQ. Trimming shortened V by 2 bases and J by 7 bases, and 11 bases separated the two germline ends. CDR3 in amino acids: CASSLSGQGEKLFF. CDR3 coding DNA: TGTGCCAGCAGCTTATCGGGGCAGGGTGAAAAACTGTTTTTT. The variable domain in full, completed from reference TRBV7-6 and TRBJ1-4, reads GAGVSQSPRYKVTKRGQDVALRCDPISGHVSLYWYRQALGQGPEFLTYFNYEAQQDKSGLPNDRFSAERPEGSISTLTIQRTEQRDSAMYRCASSLSGQGEKLFFGSGTQLSVL.

The chain employs TRBV5-1 and TRBJ1-1; tentatively, D is TRBD1 (5 bases). The CDR3 contains 14 residues. Trimming pared 2 bases from V and 1 base from J, leaving 9 bases between. The germline V gene has CDR1 SGHRS and CDR2 YFSETQ. CDR3 nucleotide sequence: TGCGCCAGCAGCTTATGGGGCCCGAACACTGAAGCTTTCTTT. Residues: CASSLWGPNTEAFF.

The chain has TRBV2 and TRBJ1-4; TRBD1 matches at 9 bases. Germline V gene lookup returns CDR1 SNHLY and CDR2 FYNNEI. The CDR3 is made up of 14 amino acids. With 11 bases clipped from V and 7 bases from J, the junction kept 11 bases outside the gene matches. The CDR3, as DNA: TGTGCCGTAGTCACAGGGGGCGCGGTTGAAAAACTGTTTTTT. It codes for CAVVTGGAVEKLFF.

This clone was counted a single time. The V and J genes are TRBV7-2 and TRBJ1-1; D perhaps matches TRBD1 (5 bases). CDR1 is SGHTA and CDR2 is FQGNSA in the germline V gene. The CDR3 spans 12 residues. The ends were cut back, 4 bases at V and 9 bases at J, with 12 bases in the middle. As DNA, the CDR3 is TGTGCCAGCAGCTGGAGGGCAGGGCAAGCTTTCTTT. Protein: CASSWRAGQAFF. Complete variable domain (other parts from reference TRBV7-2 and TRBJ1-1): GAGVSQSPSNKVTEKGKDVELRCDPISGHTALYWYRQSLGQGLEFLIYFQGNSAPDKSGLPSDRFSAERTGGSVSTLTIQRTQQEDSAVYLCASSWRAGQAFFGQGTRLTVV.

V and J are TRBV2 and TRBJ2-2; a weak D match, TRBD1 (7 bases). With 10 bases removed from V and 2 bases from J, the gap between germline ends came to 11 bases. The CDR3 is 13 residues long. Per germline, CDR1 SNHLY and CDR2 FYNNEI. CDR3: CATRGDNTGELFF. The CDR3 nucleotides are TGTGCCACCAGGGGGGATAACACCGGGGAGCTGTTTTTT.

The chain carries TRBV5-1 and TRBJ1-4, with 7 bases aligning to TRBD1. The CDR3 consists of 13 residues. Losses at the gene ends were 7 bases for V and 8 bases for J; bases not matched to a gene: 8. CDR1 is SGHRS and CDR2 is YFSETQ in the germline V gene. The CDR3 region is CASSDRVNEKLFF. The CDR3 nucleotides read TGCGCCAGCTCAGACAGGGTAAACGAAAAACTGTTTTTT.

This clone was recorded a few times. V is TRBV28 and J is TRBJ1-5; 9 nucleotides align to TRBD1. V was pared by 6 bases and J by 1 base, with 7 bases of the junction left unmatched. Germline CDR1 is MDHEN and CDR2 is SYDVKM. CDR3 size: 16 residues. As DNA, the CDR3 is TGTGCCAGCAGCAAGACAGGGGGTGGGAGCAATCAGCCCCAGCATTTT. Protein sequence: CASSKTGGGSNQPQHF.

The CDR3 DNA sequence: TGCGCCAGCAGCTTGACAACCACCGGGGAGCTGTTTTTT. Protein: CASSLTTTGELFF. The chain is built from TRBV5-1 and TRBJ2-2; D uncertain. In germline, CDR1 is SGHRS, CDR2 YFSETQ. The CDR3 extends over 13 amino acids. Trimming removed 1 base from V and 4 bases from J, with 5 bases in between. Full variable domain (rest looked up from reference TRBV5-1 and TRBJ2-2): KAGVTQTPRYLIKTRGQQVTLSCSPISGHRSVSWYQQTPGQGLQFLFEYFSETQRNKGNFPGRFSGRQFSNSRSEMNVSTLELGDSALYLCASSLTTTGELFFGEGSRLTVL.

This clone came up once. V is TRBV7-2 and J is TRBJ1-2, with D unclear. Germline-derived CDR1 and CDR2 are SGHTA and FQGNSA. The germline V and J ends were trimmed by 5 bases and 2 bases, with 9 bases remaining between them. CDR3 length: 13 residues. The CDR3 sequence: CASSLGQNYGYTF. The DNA for the CDR3 is TGTGCCAGCAGCCTTGGCCAAAACTATGGCTACACCTTC.

The rearrangement uses TRBV29-1 and TRBJ2-2; possible D gene TRBD1, 6 bases. The CDR3 length is 13 residues. Germline CDR1 SQVTM, CDR2 ANQGSEA. V was pared by 4 bases and J by 5 bases, with 11 bases between. The CDR3 reads CSVGTVATGELFF. CDR3 DNA: TGCAGCGTTGGGACAGTGGCGACCGGGGAGCTGTTTTTT.

This chain uses TRBV18 with TRBJ1-5; 10 bases line up with TRBD1. The CDR3 is 14 amino acids. CDR1 is KGHSH and CDR2 is LQKENI in the germline V gene. The trim removed 6 bases at V and 7 bases at J, leaving 6 bases unmatched. The CDR3 region is CASSAQTGGQPQHF. CDR3 DNA sequence: TGTGCCAGCTCGGCTCAGACAGGGGGCCAGCCCCAGCATTTT.

The rearrangement uses TRBV5-1 and TRBJ2-7; D is undetermined. CDR1 is SGHRS, CDR2 YFSETQ, per germline. Trimming cost V 4 bases and J 1 base, with 12 bases left between them. The CDR3 consists of 14 residues. The CDR3 DNA follows: TGCGCCAGCAGCGCAGACACAGTTTCCTACGAGCAGTACTTC. As protein: CASSADTVSYEQYF.

The chain employs TRBV5-8 and TRBJ1-6; D is perhaps TRBD1 (5 bases). Deletions cut 4 bases from V and 5 bases from J, with 13 bases between. The CDR3 is 15 residues long. Germline-derived CDR1 and CDR2 are SGHTS and YDEGEE. CDR3 in amino acids: CASSGGTVNNSPLHF. In nucleotides, the CDR3 is TGTGCCAGCAGCGGCGGGACGGTAAATAATTCACCCCTCCACTTT.

This sequence joins TRBV6-6 and TRBJ2-3; 9 positions agree with TRBD2. J gave up 6 bases and V 4 bases, and 2 bases lay outside the gene matches. Germline values: CDR1 MNHNY, CDR2 SVGAGI (reference sequence). The CDR3 length is 13 residues. The DNA for the CDR3 is TGTGCCAGCAGTTTGCGGGAGGGGGATACGCAGTATTTT. Its translation: CASSLREGDTQYF.

The CDR3 DNA is TGTGCCAGCAGCCAAGTAGGGGAGGGAACTGGAAACACCATATATTTT. Its protein is CASSQVGEGTGNTIYF. V and J are TRBV4-2 and TRBJ1-3, with a tentative D call TRBD1 (5 bases). The CDR3 sequence is 16 residues long. Germline CDR1 LGHNA, CDR2 YNFKEQ. The V gene lost 1 base and the J gene lost 2 bases, with 12 bases spanning the gap.

This clone came up a few times. The J gene is TRBJ1-2, the V gene TRBV29-1, with D perhaps matching TRBD1 (6 bases). V was pared by 7 bases and J by 4 bases, with 16 bases between. Germline-derived CDR1 and CDR2 are SQVTM and ANQGSEA. The CDR3 is 13 residues long. The CDR3 loop is CSASGGGSYGYTF. The CDR3 bases are TGCAGCGCCTCGGGGGGGGGCAGCTATGGCTACACCTTC.

This clone has only a few counts. The chain combines TRBV6-1 with TRBJ1-3; D is undetermined. Between the trimmed V and J ends, which lost 8 bases and 0 bases, there was a span of 11 bases. The CDR3 runs to 14 residues. Germline values: CDR1 MNHNS, CDR2 SASEGT. The DNA for the CDR3 is TGTGCCAGCGGTCCTCTACCCTCTGGAAACACCATATATTTT. This gives the protein CASGPLPSGNTIYF.

V usage is TRBV27 and J usage is TRBJ1-2; D may be TRBD1 (5 bases). The V end lost 6 bases, the J end lost 3 bases, and 11 bases lay between the germline ends. Germline CDR1 and CDR2: MNHEY and SMNVEV (reference sequence). The CDR3 consists of 13 residues. In DNA, the CDR3 is TGTGCCAGCAGCGAGAGGGACTACTATGGCTACACCTTC. Protein product: CASSERDYYGYTF.

This chain uses TRBV28 with TRBJ2-5; D ambiguous. V lost 8 bases to trimming and J lost 6 bases, with 10 bases between them. CDR1 is MDHEN, CDR2 SYDVKM, per germline. The CDR3 totals 11 residues. The CDR3 coding sequence is TGTGCCAGCCGCGCCCTGCAGACCCAGTACTTC. Amino acid sequence: CASRALQTQYF.

V gene TRBV7-9 combines with J gene TRBJ2-7, with unresolved D. CDR3 length equals 14 residues. Germline V gene sequence: CDR1 SEHNR, CDR2 FQNEAQ (reference sequence). The ends were cut back, 1 base at V and 0 bases at J, with 7 bases in the middle. The CDR3 DNA sequence: TGTGCCAGCAGCTTAGGGGGTGGCTCCTACGAGCAGTACTTC. Translated: CASSLGGGSYEQYF.

The chain couples TRBV5-1 to TRBJ2-1, with 11 bases fitting TRBD1. V lost 4 bases and J lost 6; bases outside the gene matches: 9. CDR1 is SGHRS, CDR2 YFSETQ, per germline. The CDR3 is made up of 16 amino acids. CDR3: CASSTVGTGGSNEQFF. CDR3 sequence (DNA): TGCGCCAGCAGCACCGTCGGGACAGGGGGGAGCAATGAGCAGTTCTTC.

The chain has TRBV30 and TRBJ1-3, with D unresolved. This CDR3 is built from 15 residues. The V and J ends lost 0 bases and 3 bases respectively, with 12 bases between them. Germline V CDR1 and CDR2: GTSNPN, SVGIG (reference sequence). CDR3: CAWSVRGVGGNTIYF. The CDR3 nucleotides are TGTGCCTGGAGTGTACGTGGAGTGGGTGGAAACACCATATATTTT.

This clone has more than one count but fewer than ten. The chain links TRBV19 to TRBJ1-1, with D maybe TRBD1 (6 bases). This CDR3 has 15 amino acids. In germline, CDR1 is LNHDA, CDR2 SQIVND (reference sequence). The V and J ends lost 5 bases and 2 bases respectively, with 15 bases between them. This CDR3 is CASSSRTELNTEAFF. The CDR3 nucleotides are TGTGCCAGTAGTTCTCGGACAGAACTTAACACTGAAGCTTTCTTT.

The chain employs TRBV30 and TRBJ1-3, with TRBD1 matching 9 bases. There are 14 residues in the CDR3. Per germline, CDR1 GTSNPN and CDR2 SVGIG (reference sequence). The J segment lost 4 bases and the V segment lost 3 bases, leaving 4 bases of the junction unmatched. CDR3 nucleotide sequence: TGTGCCTGGAGAAGGACAGGGGTAGGAAACACCATATATTTT. It encodes CAWRRTGVGNTIYF.